Below, 18 T cell receptor beta chains from the same sample are listed, as sequenced in a study of beta chain features in type 1 diabetes. The study reverse transcribed the entire isolated RNA, so it sequenced expressed TCRB transcripts. The table came from immunoSEQ multiplex PCR; TCRdb's copy has only in-frame clones and leaves some out. This table has some 270,000 clones, about 8.5% appearing once. Sequencing was performed on central memory CD4+ T cells from blood. The origin of the receptors is a woman between 18 and 29 years old in good health.

The table lists this clone with a few counts. J is TRBJ2-3 and V is TRBV5-4, with 8 positions matching TRBD1. Trimming at V came to 4 bases and at J to 5 bases, leaving 9 bases not matched to a gene. The CDR3 length is 15 residues. The germline CDR1 and CDR2 sequences are SGHNT and YYREEE (reference sequence). As DNA, the CDR3 is TGTGCCAGCAGCACCTGGACAGGGCATAAAGATACGCAGTATTTT. Translated: CASSTWTGHKDTQYF.

The chain links TRBV7-2 to TRBJ2-5, with D maybe TRBD1 (6 bases). Germline CDR1 and CDR2: SGHTA and FQGNSA. V lost 4 bases, J lost 5 bases, and 14 bases lay in between. The CDR3 is made up of 14 amino acids. The CDR3 nucleotides are TGTGCCAGCAGCTACGACAGGCGGGCGGAGACCCAGTACTTC. Its translation is CASSYDRRAETQYF. Drawing the rest from reference TRBV7-2 and TRBJ2-5, the complete variable domain is GAGVSQSPSNKVTEKGKDVELRCDPISGHTALYWYRQSLGQGLEFLIYFQGNSAPDKSGLPSDRFSAERTGGSVSTLTIQRTQQEDSAVYLCASSYDRRAETQYFGPGTRLLVL.

A few counts support this clone. J is TRBJ2-7 and V is TRBV5-1; a possible D gene is TRBD1 (5 bases). Germline CDR1 SGHRS, CDR2 YFSETQ. The CDR3 spans 14 residues. V lost 8 bases, J lost 2 bases, and 17 bases lay in between. CDR3 in amino acids: CASCLGQAPYEQYF. The CDR3 nucleotides are TGCGCCAGTTGCTTGGGGCAGGCCCCCTACGAGCAGTACTTC.

This clone was seen repeatedly, ten times or more. The rearrangement links TRBV18 to TRBJ1-4, with 9 bases matching TRBD1. The length of the CDR3 is 15 residues. Per the germline V gene, CDR1 is KGHSH and CDR2 is LQKENI. Trimming removed 4 bases from V and 5 bases from J; junction bases left unmatched: 5. The CDR3 reads CASSQGQGTNEKLFF. The CDR3, as DNA: TGTGCCAGCTCACAGGGACAGGGAACAAATGAAAAACTGTTTTTT.

This clone occurred a few times. This chain connects TRBV11-1 to TRBJ2-5; D unclear. Germline V lookup: CDR1 SGHAT, CDR2 FQDESV (reference sequence). The CDR3 totals 13 residues. V was clipped by 5 bases and J by 2 bases, with 9 bases between them. The CDR3 DNA reads as TGTGCCAGCAGCCCAGGATTGCAAGAGACCCAGTACTTC. Translation: CASSPGLQETQYF. The complete variable domain, with remaining parts taken from reference TRBV11-1 and TRBJ2-5, reads EAEVAQSPRYKITEKSQAVAFWCDPISGHATLYWYRQILGQGPELLVQFQDESVVDDSQLPKDRFSAERLKGVDSTLKIQPAELGDSAMYLCASSPGLQETQYFGPGTRLLVL.

A note on this clone: A junction end diverges from the germline sequence, so it may reflect a read error. Written as DNA, the CDR3 is TGTGCCAGCTGGGGGGACCGCACCGATACGCAGTATTTT. Amino acids: CASWGDRTDTQYF. The chain couples TRBV6-1 to TRBJ2-3; weak D call: TRBD2 (6 bases). This CDR3 spans 13 amino acids. Per germline, CDR1 MNHNS and CDR2 SASEGT.

Comments on this clone: A junction end diverges from the germline sequence, so it may reflect a read error. The chain employs TRBV7-9 and TRBJ2-2; 9 nucleotides agree with TRBD2. Germline V gene data show CDR1 as SEHNR and CDR2 as FQNEAQ (reference sequence). This CDR3 spans 16 amino acids. This CDR3 is CASSSTSGLNTGELFF. CDR3 in DNA: TGTGCTAGCAGCTCGACTAGCGGTCTAAACACCGGGGAGCTGTTTTTT.

This clone was picked up a small number of times. The J gene is TRBJ2-7, the V gene TRBV30; D is perhaps TRBD1 (5 bases). The CDR3 extends over 13 amino acids. Trimming took off 3 bases at V and 3 bases at J, with 12 bases between the two ends. CDR1 is GTSNPN, CDR2 SVGIG, per germline (reference sequence). CDR3 nucleotide sequence: TGTGCCTGGAGAAAACAGGCTAACTACGAGCAGTACTTC. Protein product: CAWRKQANYEQYF.

This clone has only a few counts. The CDR3 DNA follows: TGTGCCAGTAGTCAGTCGAACAGGGCCGAGCAGTACGTC. Translated, it gives CASSQSNRAEQYV. V is TRBV19 and J is TRBJ2-7; TRBD1 might be the D (6 bases). The length of the CDR3 is 13 residues. Trimming removed 5 bases at V and 6 bases at J, with 14 bases between. Germline V lookup: CDR1 LNHDA, CDR2 SQIVND (reference sequence).

In the case of this clone: The identical CDR3 is also encoded by other nucleotide sequences in the sample. The genes are TRBV6-5 and TRBJ1-1; a weak D match, TRBD1 (6 bases). Trimming pared 0 bases from V and 7 bases from J, leaving 6 bases between. Germline V lookup: CDR1 MNHEY, CDR2 SVGAGI. The CDR3 covers 12 residues. The CDR3 here is CASSYSTGEAFF. DNA of the CDR3: TGTGCCAGCAGTTACTCGACAGGTGAAGCTTTCTTT.

In its sample, this clone was seen a few times. This sequence joins TRBV11-2 and TRBJ2-5, with D possibly matching TRBD1 (5 bases). CDR1 is SGHAT, CDR2 FQNNGV, per germline. The CDR3 is 18 amino acids. The V end lost 5 bases, the J end lost 4 bases, and 26 bases lay between the germline ends. The CDR3 DNA reads TGTGCCAGCAGCCCGACCTGGACACGCACTCCCCAGGGAGAGACCCAGTACTTC. Amino acid sequence: CASSPTWTRTPQGETQYF.

This clone was seen at least ten times. The chain carries TRBV2 and TRBJ1-4; TRBD1 agrees at 8 bases. The CDR3 is 14 amino acids. CDR1 and CDR2 (germline): SNHLY, FYNNEI. Germline trimming cut 7 bases from V and 8 bases from J; bases unmatched to any gene: 9. The CDR3 nucleotides read TGTGCCAGCAACCCGGACAGGGCGGTAGAAAAACTGTTTTTT. Its translation: CASNPDRAVEKLFF.

Only a few counts were recorded for this clone. CDR3 bases: TGTGCCTGGAAAATCGCCGGGACTAGCGGGACGTACGAGCAGTACTTC. Translated: CAWKIAGTSGTYEQYF. V gene TRBV30 combines with J gene TRBJ2-7, with 13 bases fitting TRBD2. Germline V gives CDR1 GTSNPN, CDR2 SVGIG (reference sequence). The CDR3 totals 16 residues. V lost 4 bases, J lost 4 bases, and 10 bases stayed unmatched. The variable domain in full, completed from reference TRBV30 and TRBJ2-7, reads SQTIHQWPATLVQPVGSPLSLECTVEGTSNPNLYWYRQAAGRGLQLLFYSVGIGQISSEVPQNLSASRPQDRQFILSSKKLLLSDSGFYLCAWKIAGTSGTYEQYFGPGTRLTVT.

This clone was observed a handful of times. This CDR3 reads CASSPLVGSYQETQYF. As DNA, the CDR3 is TGTGCCAGCAGCCCCCTTGTGGGTTCGTACCAAGAGACCCAGTACTTC. The chain carries TRBV6-6 and TRBJ2-5; no definite D call. The germline CDR1 and CDR2 sequences are MNHNY and SVGAGI (reference sequence). Trimming removed 6 bases from V and 0 bases from J, with 17 bases in between. The CDR3 length is 16 residues.

This clone was picked up a small number of times. A much larger clone lies a single base off, so this may be a read error. The same CDR3 is also encoded by other DNA sequences in this sample. The CDR3 is CASSFYNEQFF. The CDR3 DNA reads as TGTGCCAGCAGTTTCTACAATGAGCAGTTCTTC. The chain joins TRBV28 to TRBJ2-1, with unresolved D. Per germline, CDR1 MDHEN and CDR2 SYDVKM. This CDR3 spans 11 amino acids. Trimming pared 3 bases from V and 3 bases from J, leaving 0 bases between.

The J gene is TRBJ1-5, the V gene TRBV19; TRBD1 matches at 8 bases. V lost 5 bases to trimming and J lost 7 bases; unmatched junction nucleotides: 7. The CDR3 is 14 residues long. Germline V gene sequence: CDR1 LNHDA, CDR2 SQIVND (reference sequence). This CDR3 is CASSWTGQKQPQHF. In DNA, the CDR3 is TGTGCCAGTAGTTGGACAGGGCAGAAGCAGCCCCAGCATTTT.

The table lists this clone with a few counts. A far larger clone is one base from this, pointing to a likely read error. The same CDR3 can be traced to other DNA sequences in this sample. This sequence joins TRBV5-4 and TRBJ2-5; D unclear. Germline V gene lookup returns CDR1 SGHNT and CDR2 YYREEE (reference sequence). Trimming pared 3 bases from V and 2 bases from J, leaving 2 bases between. The CDR3 is made up of 11 amino acids. CDR3 bases: TGTGCCAGCAGCTCTCAAGAGACCCAGTACTTC. Its translation: CASSSQETQYF.

The chain links TRBV29-1 to TRBJ1-3; no clear D. V was shortened by 2 bases and J by 0 bases, with 5 bases between the two germline ends. There are 13 residues in the CDR3. In germline, CDR1 is SQVTM, CDR2 ANQGSEA. This CDR3 reads CSVEWISGNTIYF. The CDR3 DNA reads as TGCAGCGTTGAATGGATCTCTGGAAACACCATATATTTT.